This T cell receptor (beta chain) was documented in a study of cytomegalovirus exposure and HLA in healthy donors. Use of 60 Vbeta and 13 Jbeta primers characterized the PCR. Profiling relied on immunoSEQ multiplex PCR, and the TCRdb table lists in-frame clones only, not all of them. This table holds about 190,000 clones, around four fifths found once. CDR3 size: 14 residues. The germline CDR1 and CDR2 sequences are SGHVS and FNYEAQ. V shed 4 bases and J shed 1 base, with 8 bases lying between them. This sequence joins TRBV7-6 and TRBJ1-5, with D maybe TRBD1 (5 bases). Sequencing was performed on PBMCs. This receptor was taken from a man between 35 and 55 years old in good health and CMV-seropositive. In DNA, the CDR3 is TGTGCCAGCAGCTCGACAGTAAGCAATCAGCCCCAGCATTTT. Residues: CASSSTVSNQPQHF.